The 25 T cell receptor beta chains in this list originate from one sample, sequenced in a study of blood T cell repertoires in COVID-19. Measured with immunoSEQ multiplex PCR; TCRdb has only the in-frame clones, and not every one. This table has about 240,000 clones, 75% to 85% appearing once. The sequencing input was peripheral blood. The receptors were gathered from a human donor in a cohort sampled during active COVID-19.

V is TRBV7-9 and J is TRBJ2-7; D is possibly TRBD2 (5 bases). The V end lost 0 bases, the J end lost 2 bases, and 11 bases lay between the germline ends. This CDR3 is 15 amino acids long. Per germline, CDR1 SEHNR and CDR2 FQNEAQ (reference sequence). CDR3 bases: TGTGCCAGCAGCTTAGCACGGGGATCCACCTACGAGCAGTACTTC. Protein sequence: CASSLARGSTYEQYF.

The V and J genes are TRBV15 and TRBJ1-5; possible D gene TRBD1, 5 bases. The CDR3 totals 17 residues. CDR1 is LNHNV, CDR2 YYDKDF, per germline (reference sequence). Trimming cost V 0 bases and J 1 base, with 13 bases left between them. CDR3 sequence reads: CATSREAAGRSNQPQHF. CDR3 in DNA: TGTGCCACCAGCAGAGAGGCTGCAGGGCGGAGCAATCAGCCCCAGCATTTT.

The J gene is TRBJ2-4, the V gene TRBV28, with D tentatively TRBD2 (7 bases). The CDR3 totals 14 residues. Germline assignment: CDR1 MDHEN and CDR2 SYDVKM. The ends were cut back, 7 bases at V and 7 bases at J, with 17 bases in the middle. The CDR3: CASTPHREGNIQYF. The CDR3 nucleotides are TGTGCCAGCACCCCGCACAGGGAGGGGAACATTCAGTACTTC.

DNA for the CDR3: TGTGCCAGCTCACCAGGACGGGATAACACCGGGGAGCTGTTTTTT. Its protein is CASSPGRDNTGELFF. This chain joins TRBV18 and TRBJ2-2; D is possibly TRBD2 (5 bases). Trimming took 2 bases from V and 2 from J, leaving 9 bases between them. The CDR3 loop spans 15 amino acids. Looked up from germline, CDR1 is KGHSH and CDR2 is LQKENI.

This chain joins TRBV19 and TRBJ2-1; D not resolved. Germline V gene sequence: CDR1 LNHDA, CDR2 SQIVND (reference sequence). The CDR3 spans 12 residues. Between the trimmed V and J ends, which lost 8 bases and 9 bases, there was a span of 14 bases. The DNA for the CDR3 is TGTGCCAGTGGTGTTCAAGGCGGTGAGCAGTTCTTC. Translated: CASGVQGGEQFF.

This sequence joins TRBV6-5 and TRBJ2-3, with 8 nucleotides matching TRBD1. CDR1 is MNHEY and CDR2 is SVGAGI in the germline V gene. J gave up 5 bases and V 6 bases, and 4 bases lay outside the gene matches. The CDR3 has 13 amino acids. This CDR3 reads CASSRTGKDTQYF. The CDR3 DNA follows: TGTGCCAGCAGCAGGACAGGGAAAGATACGCAGTATTTT.

The chain uses TRBV18 and TRBJ2-1; D perhaps matches TRBD2 (5 bases). Trimming took 0 bases from V and 6 from J, leaving 9 bases between them. The CDR3 loop spans 14 amino acids. From germline, CDR1 is KGHSH and CDR2 LQKENI. In nucleotides, the CDR3 is TGTGCCAGCTCACCACCAGCGGATTTCAATGAGCAGTTCTTC. Translating it yields CASSPPADFNEQFF.

This clone was picked up one time. J is TRBJ1-1 and V is TRBV29-1, with 7 bases that match TRBD1. Germline assignment: CDR1 SQVTM and CDR2 ANQGSEA. V trimming: 7 bases; J trimming: 4 bases; junction bases outside the gene matches: 9. The CDR3 runs 13 residues. The CDR3 spells CSAKTGKGTEAFF. CDR3 DNA: TGCAGCGCTAAGACAGGGAAAGGCACTGAAGCTTTCTTT. The variable domain in full, with the rest retrieved from reference TRBV29-1 and TRBJ1-1, is SAVISQKPSRDICQRGTSLTIQCQVDSQVTMMFWYRQQPGQSLTLIATANQGSEATYESGFVIDKFPISRPNLTFSTLTVSNMSPEDSSIYLCSAKTGKGTEAFFGQGTRLTVV.

CDR3 sequence reads: CASSLAWTGGNEQYF. In DNA form, the CDR3 reads TGCGCCAGCAGCTTGGCCTGGACAGGGGGCAACGAGCAGTACTTC. The chain has TRBV5-1 and TRBJ2-7, with TRBD1 matching 11 bases. Losses at the gene ends were 0 bases for V and 5 bases for J; bases not matched to a gene: 4. The CDR3 is 15 residues long. The germline V gene has CDR1 SGHRS and CDR2 YFSETQ. Together with reference TRBV5-1 and TRBJ2-7, the CDR3 gives the full variable domain: KAGVTQTPRYLIKTRGQQVTLSCSPISGHRSVSWYQQTPGQGLQFLFEYFSETQRNKGNFPGRFSGRQFSNSRSEMNVSTLELGDSALYLCASSLAWTGGNEQYFGPGTRLTVT.

This chain joins TRBV11-3 and TRBJ1-5, with D possibly TRBD1 on 5 matching bases. This CDR3 is built from 17 residues. V shed 8 bases and J shed 0 bases, with 20 bases lying between them. Germline loops: CDR1 SGHNT, CDR2 YENEEA. CDR3 loop: CASGRGSGSGSNQPQHF. In DNA form, the CDR3 reads TGTGCCAGCGGCCGGGGGTCAGGATCTGGTAGCAATCAGCCCCAGCATTTT.

The V and J genes are TRBV19 and TRBJ1-2, with D possibly matching TRBD1 (6 bases). This CDR3 comprises 14 residues. Germline V gene data show CDR1 as LNHDA and CDR2 as SQIVND (reference sequence). Trimming cost V 4 bases and J 1 base, with 10 bases left between them. The chain's CDR3 is CASSTGARNYGYTF. Here the CDR3 DNA reads TGTGCCAGTAGTACAGGGGCCCGTAACTATGGCTACACCTTC.

This clone was counted a few times. The genes are TRBV10-2 and TRBJ2-3; perhaps TRBD1 as D (6 bases). Germline values: CDR1 WSHSY, CDR2 SAAADI. This CDR3 spans 17 amino acids. Trimming stripped 0 bases from V and 0 bases from J, with 13 bases between. The CDR3 nucleotides read TGCGCCAGCAGTGAGTCGGGGGCTATAGCCAGCACAGATACGCAGTATTTT. Protein product: CASSESGAIASTDTQYF.

This chain uses TRBV18 with TRBJ2-7, with TRBD1 identical over 8 bases. V lost 3 bases, J lost 1 base, and 5 bases stayed unmatched. Germline-derived CDR1 and CDR2 are KGHSH and LQKENI. This CDR3 is built from 15 residues. The chain's CDR3 is CASSPGTGDSYEQYF. In nucleotides, the CDR3 is TGTGCCAGCTCACCCGGGACAGGCGATTCCTACGAGCAGTACTTC.

This clone was picked up one time. The chain links TRBV18 to TRBJ2-5; 8 nucleotides match TRBD2. This CDR3 has 13 amino acids. V was clipped by 4 bases and J by 4 bases; unmatched bases: 2. Germline V gives CDR1 KGHSH, CDR2 LQKENI. The CDR3: CASSLTSGETQYF. The CDR3 DNA follows: TGTGCCAGCTCACTTACTAGCGGAGAGACCCAGTACTTC.

This sequence joins TRBV10-2 and TRBJ2-3; D gene ambiguous. This CDR3 is 12 amino acids long. V was pared by 6 bases and J by 3 bases, with 7 bases between. In germline, CDR1 is WSHSY, CDR2 SAAADI. In nucleotides, the CDR3 is TGCGCCAGCAGGATGACAACAGATACGCAGTATTTT. Translated, it gives CASRMTTDTQYF.

The V call is TRBV7-9, the J call TRBJ2-1; the D is unclear. The V gene lost 1 base and the J gene lost 12 bases, with 4 bases spanning the gap. CDR3 length: 10 amino acids. Germline values: CDR1 SEHNR, CDR2 FQNEAQ (reference sequence). CDR3 amino acids: CASSLELQFF. The CDR3 DNA reads as TGTGCCAGCAGCTTAGAACTGCAGTTCTTC. Looking up the rest from reference TRBV7-9 and TRBJ2-1 gives the full variable domain: DTGVSQNPRHKITKRGQNVTFRCDPISEHNRLYWYRQTLGQGPEFLTYFQNEAQLEKSRLLSDRFSAERPKGSFSTLEIQRTEQGDSAMYLCASSLELQFFGPGTRLTVL.

The rearrangement joins TRBV5-6 to TRBJ2-7; 11 nucleotides align to TRBD2. There are 16 residues in the CDR3. The V and J ends lost 6 bases and 6 bases, in that order; junction bases with no gene match: 14. Germline lookup yields CDR1 SGHDT and CDR2 YYEEEE. The CDR3 reads CASIPLAGGIGGEQYF. The DNA of the CDR3 is TGTGCCAGCATCCCCTTAGCGGGAGGGATTGGGGGCGAGCAGTACTTC. The full variable domain, its missing parts supplied by reference TRBV5-6 and TRBJ2-7, is DAGVTQSPTHLIKTRGQQVTLRCSPKSGHDTVSWYQQALGQGPQFIFQYYEEEERQRGNFPDRFSGHQFPNYSSELNVNALLLGDSALYLCASIPLAGGIGGEQYFGPGTRLTVT.

This chain uses TRBV7-8 with TRBJ1-5; no definite D call. V was pared by 2 bases and J by 7 bases, with 21 bases between. The CDR3 has 17 amino acids. Germline V lookup: CDR1 SGHVS, CDR2 FQNEAQ. This CDR3 is CASSLNIEGWQWQPQHF. Written as DNA, the CDR3 is TGTGCCAGCAGCTTAAACATTGAGGGCTGGCAATGGCAGCCCCAGCATTTT.

The V call is TRBV6-5, the J call TRBJ1-2; TRBD1 matches at 8 bases. This CDR3 has 13 amino acids. Germline V gives CDR1 MNHEY, CDR2 SVGAGI. V dropped 5 bases and J dropped 4; count of bases not matched to a gene: 3. The DNA for the CDR3 is TGTGCCAGCAGTCGGGACAGGCTCTATGGCTACACCTTC. The encoded protein is CASSRDRLYGYTF.

The chain uses TRBV10-3 and TRBJ1-1; 8 bases align to TRBD1. The germline CDR1 and CDR2 sequences are ENHRY and SYGVKD. The trim removed 5 bases at V and 1 base at J, leaving 3 bases unmatched. The CDR3 totals 14 residues. This CDR3 is CAISSGQGNTEAFF. The DNA for the CDR3 is TGTGCCATCAGTTCCGGACAGGGGAACACTGAAGCTTTCTTT.

The chain links TRBV30 to TRBJ2-3; no reliable D call. Germline CDR1 and CDR2: GTSNPN and SVGIG (reference sequence). V was cut by 1 base and J by 3 bases, with 11 bases left in between. CDR3 length: 14 amino acids. For the CDR3, the DNA is TGTGCCTGGAGTGCCAAAATACAGACAGATACGCAGTATTTT. This codes for CAWSAKIQTDTQYF.

The chain links TRBV29-1 to TRBJ1-5, with 11 bases fitting TRBD1. Per the germline V gene, CDR1 is SQVTM and CDR2 is ANQGSEA. With 7 bases clipped from V and 4 bases from J, the junction kept 6 bases outside the gene matches. This CDR3 contains 14 residues. Here the CDR3 reads CSAGTGGINQPQHF. The DNA for the CDR3 is TGCAGCGCTGGGACAGGGGGAATTAATCAGCCCCAGCATTTT.

The sample holds one count of this clone. V and J are TRBV19 and TRBJ1-5; possibly TRBD1 for D (5 bases). The germline V gene has CDR1 LNHDA and CDR2 SQIVND (reference sequence). The CDR3 has 13 residues. V lost 7 bases to trimming and J lost 6 bases, with 13 bases between them. The CDR3 sequence is CASTGEGGQPQHF. The DNA for the CDR3 is TGTGCCAGTACGGGGGAAGGTGGTCAGCCCCAGCATTTT.

The chain has TRBV28 and TRBJ2-1; the match to TRBD2 covers 12 bases. The CDR3 runs to 18 residues. The trim removed 6 bases at V and 0 bases at J, leaving 9 bases unmatched. Per the germline V gene, CDR1 is MDHEN and CDR2 is SYDVKM. CDR3 coding DNA: TGTGCCAGCAGCTCGCCGGGACTAGCGGGCCACTCCTACAATGAGCAGTTCTTC. Translation gives CASSSPGLAGHSYNEQFF.

The chain has TRBV4-1 and TRBJ2-3; weak D call: TRBD2 (6 bases). Germline CDR1 MGHRA, CDR2 YSYEKL. V was clipped by 5 bases and J by 5 bases, with 20 bases between them. The CDR3 has 16 amino acids. The CDR3 loop is CASSKTIREKRDTQYF. The CDR3 DNA reads as TGCGCCAGCAGCAAAACCATACGGGAGAAACGAGATACGCAGTATTTT.